The 28 T cell receptor beta chains below all came from one sample that was sequenced in a study of blood T cell repertoires in COVID-19. Libraries were prepared by immunoSEQ multiplex PCR; TCRdb keeps only in-frame clonotypes and omits some of them. Of about 180,000 clones listed, roughly 83% are singletons. The specimen was peripheral blood. These receptors originate from a woman aged 55-69 years with acute or convalescent COVID-19.

This sequence joins TRBV30 and TRBJ1-4; D remains unclear. Germline CDR1 is GTSNPN and CDR2 is SVGIG (reference sequence). The CDR3 length is 16 residues. V was shortened by 0 bases and J by 2 bases, with 13 bases between the two germline ends. The CDR3 DNA sequence: TGTGCCTGGAGTGTACGGGTGGTGGGTACTAATGAAAAACTGTTTTTT. Amino acid sequence: CAWSVRVVGTNEKLFF.

The genes are TRBV19 and TRBJ1-6; D gene unclear. The CDR3 spans 22 residues. V shed 3 bases and J shed 0 bases, with 27 bases lying between them. The V gene's germline CDR1 is LNHDA and CDR2 SQIVND (reference sequence). CDR3 loop: CASSIPFPFLGKQSSYNSPLHF. In DNA form, the CDR3 reads TGTGCCAGTAGTATTCCTTTTCCATTCCTCGGAAAACAGAGCTCCTATAATTCACCCCTCCACTTT.

The chain recombines TRBV15 with TRBJ1-5; D is possibly TRBD1 (5 bases). Trimming removed 5 bases at V and 2 bases at J, with 13 bases between. The CDR3 length is 15 residues. The germline CDR1 and CDR2 sequences are LNHNV and YYDKDF (reference sequence). The CDR3 here is CATSSAGRGNQPQHF. The CDR3 DNA is TGTGCCACCAGCTCGGCCGGCAGGGGCAATCAGCCCCAGCATTTT.

The CDR3 loop reads CASSYSAGIIAEAFF. The CDR3 DNA sequence: TGTGCCAGCAGTTACTCGGCAGGGATAATTGCTGAAGCTTTCTTT. This sequence joins TRBV6-7 and TRBJ1-1; weak D call: TRBD1 (5 bases). TRBV6-7 is an open reading frame, and its role is uncertain. The CDR3 is 15 amino acids. Trimming left V 0 bases short and J 6 bases short, with 14 bases between.

V gene TRBV10-1 combines with J gene TRBJ2-5, with D tentatively TRBD1 (5 bases). This CDR3 has 13 amino acids. Per the germline V gene, CDR1 is WNHNN and CDR2 is SYGVQD (reference sequence). Trimming shortened V by 3 bases and J by 5 bases, and 10 bases separated the two germline ends. CDR3 amino acids: CASSDRVSETQYF. CDR3 nucleotides: TGCGCCAGCAGTGACAGGGTATCGGAGACCCAGTACTTC.

The rearrangement links TRBV29-1 to TRBJ1-1; D is undetermined. Germline V gene lookup returns CDR1 SQVTM and CDR2 ANQGSEA. With 6 bases removed from V and 11 bases from J, the gap between germline ends came to 7 bases. The CDR3 runs 8 residues. The CDR3 loop reads CSVEAAFF. CDR3 bases: TGCAGCGTCGAGGCGGCTTTCTTT.

The rearrangement joins TRBV24-1 to TRBJ2-4; 7 bases agree with TRBD1. The V gene end was trimmed by 2 bases and the J gene end by 2 bases; junction bases not matched to a gene: 2. Germline CDR1 reads KGHDR; CDR2 reads SFDVKD. This CDR3 is 15 amino acids long. The CDR3 here is CATSDSQGPKNIQYF. For the CDR3, the DNA is TGTGCCACCAGTGATTCACAGGGGCCCAAAAACATTCAGTACTTC.

This sequence joins TRBV6-5 and TRBJ2-3, with TRBD1 as a possible D gene (6 bases). The germline V gene has CDR1 MNHEY and CDR2 SVGAGI. Trimming removed 6 bases at V and 4 bases at J, with 11 bases between. This CDR3 region has 13 residues. The CDR3 sequence is CASRWTVADTQYF. The CDR3 DNA reads TGTGCCAGCAGATGGACAGTGGCAGATACGCAGTATTTT.

The chain recombines TRBV12-3 or TRBV12-4 with TRBJ1-2; weak D call: TRBD1 (5 bases). The CDR3 covers 12 residues. V gave up 4 bases and J gave up 4 bases, with 7 bases separating them. This CDR3 reads CASSSDSYGYTF. For the CDR3, the DNA is TGTGCCAGCAGTTCAGACAGCTATGGCTACACCTTC.

The chain uses TRBV4-2 and TRBJ2-7; D possibly corresponds to TRBD2 (5 bases). Germline loops: CDR1 LGHNA, CDR2 YNFKEQ. V lost 5 bases to trimming and J lost 5 bases, with 10 bases between them. The CDR3 spans 12 residues. As DNA, the CDR3 is TGTGCCAGCAGCTCAGCGCGGGACGAGCAGTACTTC. Residues: CASSSARDEQYF.

This clone was seen more than once but under ten times. The chain is built from TRBV9 and TRBJ2-3; perhaps TRBD2 as D (5 bases). The CDR3 spans 14 residues. V shed 3 bases and J shed 2 bases, with 10 bases lying between them. Germline V gene data show CDR1 as SGDLS and CDR2 as YYNGEE. The DNA of the CDR3 is TGTGCCAGCAGCGCCTTACTAGACACAGATACGCAGTATTTT. It translates to CASSALLDTDTQYF.

V gene TRBV18 combines with J gene TRBJ1-6; D might be TRBD1 (5 bases). With 5 bases removed from V and 7 bases from J, the gap between germline ends came to 21 bases. From germline, CDR1 is KGHSH and CDR2 LQKENI. This CDR3 is built from 17 residues. This CDR3 is CASSAYSPGRVNSPLHF. The CDR3 DNA reads TGTGCCAGCTCAGCCTACAGTCCGGGCAGGGTCAATTCACCCCTCCACTTT.

The chain recombines TRBV7-8 with TRBJ2-3; D might be TRBD1 (5 bases). The CDR3 spans 18 residues. V dropped 4 bases and J dropped 4 bases, with 24 bases sitting between them. In germline, CDR1 is SGHVS, CDR2 FQNEAQ. CDR3 in DNA: TGTGCCAGCAGCTCAGGGCTCGGAGCGAACCCTATGGCAGATACGCAGTATTTT. Translating it yields CASSSGLGANPMADTQYF.

This clone was observed once. This sequence joins TRBV12-5 and TRBJ2-3; 9 bases match TRBD1. V lost 3 bases and J lost 3; bases outside the gene matches: 13. Per germline, CDR1 LGHNT and CDR2 FRNRAP. The CDR3 runs to 18 residues. In DNA form, the CDR3 reads TGTGCTAGTGGTTTTATACCAAAAGACAGGGGGTTGACAGATACGCAGTATTTT. As protein: CASGFIPKDRGLTDTQYF. Drawing the rest from reference TRBV12-5 and TRBJ2-3, the complete variable domain is DARVTQTPRHKVTEMGQEVTMRCQPILGHNTVFWYRQTMMQGLELLAYFRNRAPLDDSGMPKDRFSAEMPDATLATLKIQPSEPRDSAVYFCASGFIPKDRGLTDTQYFGPGTRLTVL.

The V gene is TRBV7-2, the J gene TRBJ2-3; the D is unclear. The CDR3 has 13 amino acids. Germline V gives CDR1 SGHTA, CDR2 FQGNSA. Trimming shortened V by 2 bases and J by 6 bases, and 9 bases separated the two germline ends. This CDR3 reads CASSLLSYDTQYF. In DNA form, the CDR3 reads TGTGCCAGCAGCTTACTAAGCTACGATACGCAGTATTTT.

The rearrangement uses TRBV15 and TRBJ2-5; 7 nucleotides agree with TRBD2. Germline assignment: CDR1 LNHNV and CDR2 YYDKDF (reference sequence). J lost 5 bases, V lost 1 base, and 13 bases had no gene match. The CDR3 contains 17 residues. The CDR3 coding sequence is TGTGCCACCAGCAGAGCCCAAGGTGGGGGGAGGGCTGAGACCCAGTACTTC. Protein: CATSRAQGGGRAETQYF. Drawing the rest from reference TRBV15 and TRBJ2-5, the complete variable domain is DAMVIQNPRYQVTQFGKPVTLSCSQTLNHNVMYWYQQKSSQAPKLLFHYYDKDFNNEADTPDNFQSRRPNTSFCFLDIRSPGLGDTAMYLCATSRAQGGGRAETQYFGPGTRLLVL.

This clone was detected a few times. The rearrangement joins TRBV4-1 to TRBJ2-5, with 7 bases aligning to TRBD1. The CDR3 consists of 14 residues. Germline CDR1 is MGHRA and CDR2 is YSYEKL. Losses at the gene ends were 0 bases for V and 10 bases for J; bases not matched to a gene: 8. In DNA form, the CDR3 reads TGCGCCAGCAGCCAAGATCCGACAGGGAGTGACCAGTACTTC. Amino acid sequence: CASSQDPTGSDQYF.

This chain uses TRBV5-1 with TRBJ2-3; a weak D match, TRBD1 (6 bases). Germline V gives CDR1 SGHRS, CDR2 YFSETQ. This CDR3 has 14 amino acids. The V end was cut by 0 bases, the J end by 1 base, with 6 bases between. The CDR3: CASSLDRGTDTQYF. The CDR3 DNA follows: TGCGCCAGCAGCTTGGACAGGGGCACAGATACGCAGTATTTT.

V and J are TRBV11-2 and TRBJ1-1; no definite D call. The germline gives CDR1 SGHAT, CDR2 FQNNGV. The CDR3 loop spans 15 amino acids. Trimming shortened V by 5 bases and J by 1 base, and 14 bases separated the two germline ends. This chain's CDR3 is CASSPRGAGNTEAFF. CDR3 nucleotide sequence: TGTGCCAGCAGCCCCCGGGGTGCAGGGAACACTGAAGCTTTCTTT.

The chain carries TRBV30 and TRBJ2-1, with D possibly being TRBD2 (6 bases). The CDR3 is made up of 16 amino acids. V was shortened by 1 base and J by 3 bases, with 16 bases between the two germline ends. The germline V gene encodes CDR1 GTSNPN and CDR2 SVGIG (reference sequence). This chain's CDR3 is CAWSGVGGTNYNEQFF. CDR3 nucleotide sequence: TGTGCCTGGAGTGGCGTCGGGGGAACGAACTACAATGAGCAGTTCTTC.

This chain links TRBV6-6 with TRBJ2-2; 13 bases fit TRBD2. From germline, CDR1 is MNHNY and CDR2 SVGAGI (reference sequence). The trim removed 5 bases at V and 1 base at J, leaving 10 bases unmatched. The CDR3 spans 19 residues. CDR3 sequence: CASSRGTSGGAVNTGELFF. The CDR3 nucleotides read TGTGCCAGCAGTCGTGGAACTAGCGGGGGGGCAGTGAACACCGGGGAGCTGTTTTTT.

CDR3 coding DNA: TGCGCCAGCAGCTCTTCTACCCGGGGCACAGATACGCAGTATTTT. It translates to CASSSSTRGTDTQYF. V and J are TRBV5-1 and TRBJ2-3; D remains unclear. Deletions cut 3 bases from V and 1 base from J, with 12 bases between. The germline V gene encodes CDR1 SGHRS and CDR2 YFSETQ. This CDR3 spans 15 amino acids.

This CDR3 reads CASSRVPWGGSTDTQYF. CDR3 DNA: TGTGCCAGCAGCCGTGTTCCCTGGGGGGGTAGCACAGATACGCAGTATTTT. The chain combines TRBV7-8 with TRBJ2-3; TRBD2 agrees at 7 bases. Germline values: CDR1 SGHVS, CDR2 FQNEAQ. With 5 bases clipped from V and 0 bases from J, the junction kept 11 bases outside the gene matches. The CDR3 totals 17 residues. Complete variable domain (other parts from reference TRBV7-8 and TRBJ2-3): GAGVSQSPRYKVAKRGQDVALRCDPISGHVSLFWYQQALGQGPEFLTYFQNEAQLDKSGLPSDRFFAERPEGSVSTLKIQRTQQEDSAVYLCASSRVPWGGSTDTQYFGPGTRLTVL.

The chain has TRBV3-1 (or the pseudogene TRBV3-2) and TRBJ2-5, with D tentatively TRBD2 (6 bases). CDR1 is LGHDT and CDR2 is YNNKEL in the germline V gene (reference sequence). The CDR3 consists of 15 residues. V shed 0 bases and J shed 0 bases, with 8 bases lying between them. CDR3 bases: TGTGCCAGCAGCCAAGAAGGGAGGTACCAAGAGACCCAGTACTTC. It specifies CASSQEGRYQETQYF.

This chain links TRBV10-3 with TRBJ2-3, with TRBD2 identical over 7 bases. Germline trimming cut 1 base from V and 7 bases from J; bases unmatched to any gene: 8. In germline, CDR1 is ENHRY, CDR2 SYGVKD. The length of the CDR3 is 15 residues. The CDR3 bases are TGTGCCATCAGTGAGTACGGACTAGTCCTGAATACGCAGTATTTT. This encodes CAISEYGLVLNTQYF.

V is TRBV18 and J is TRBJ1-4; D is unclear. The CDR3 runs to 15 residues. The V gene's germline CDR1 is KGHSH and CDR2 LQKENI. Trimming pared 0 bases from V and 4 bases from J, leaving 9 bases between. As DNA, the CDR3 is TGTGCCAGCTCACCACCGGCCCTGTTTAATGAAAAACTGTTTTTT. This encodes CASSPPALFNEKLFF.

The CDR3 loop is CASSLGGTGAGYEQYF. CDR3 DNA: TGTGCCAGCAGCTTAGGAGGGACAGGGGCGGGATACGAGCAGTACTTC. The chain uses TRBV7-2 and TRBJ2-7; 10 nucleotides line up with TRBD1. Germline V gives CDR1 SGHTA, CDR2 FQGNSA. V was clipped by 1 base and J by 4 bases; unmatched bases: 7. The CDR3 totals 16 residues. The variable domain in full, with the rest retrieved from reference TRBV7-2 and TRBJ2-7, is GAGVSQSPSNKVTEKGKDVELRCDPISGHTALYWYRQSLGQGLEFLIYFQGNSAPDKSGLPSDRFSAERTGGSVSTLTIQRTQQEDSAVYLCASSLGGTGAGYEQYFGPGTRLTVT.

The J gene is TRBJ2-3, the V gene TRBV13; a weak D match, TRBD1 (6 bases). Looked up from germline, CDR1 is PRHDT and CDR2 is FYEKMQ (reference sequence). V was pared by 5 bases and J by 3 bases, with 15 bases between. CDR3 length equals 15 residues. CDR3 sequence (DNA): TGTGCCAGCAGCCGGATGGAGACAGGAACAGATACGCAGTATTTT. This encodes CASSRMETGTDTQYF.